This TCR beta chain was identified in a study of T-cell memory formation after mild COVID-19. This CDR3 contains 13 residues. From germline, CDR1 is SGHAT and CDR2 FQDESV (reference sequence). V was trimmed by 5 bases and J by 4 bases, leaving 11 bases between them. 5'RACE primed from the constant segment yielded TCR alpha and TCR beta cDNA libraries bearing sample barcodes and UMIs. TCRdb independently ran MiXCR on the 5' RACE reads; one entry per CDR3 protein. The table shows a few hundred thousand distinct CDR3 sequences, with more than 20% occurring only once. The V and J genes are TRBV11-1 and TRBJ1-1; no definite D call. The sequencing input was PBMCs or a T cell subset sorted from them (not recorded which). The receptor's source is an adult woman who had mild COVID-19 (a few samples of this study predate the infection). Cell type and time point are not known. In nucleotides, the CDR3 is TGTGCCAGCAGCGCCACTGAGGTCACTGAAGCTTTCTTT. It codes for CASSATEVTEAFF.